Following are 7 T cell receptor beta chains from one sample sequenced in a study of cytomegalovirus exposure and HLA in healthy donors. The PCR had 60 Vbeta and 13 Jbeta primers. Clones were sequenced by immunoSEQ multiplex PCR, and TCRdb holds only the in-frame ones, with some missing. Among 120,000 to 150,000 clones, roughly 62% were seen once, and the ten largest hold more than 4%. Sequenced: PBMCs. All receptors come from a man in his sixties in good health and CMV-seronegative.

The chain recombines TRBV25-1 with TRBJ2-7; TRBD2 matches 7 bases. Unmatched junction bases numbered 11, after V lost 6 bases and J lost 3 bases. The CDR3 has 15 amino acids. Germline-derived CDR1 and CDR2 are MGHDK and SYGVNS. CDR3 coding DNA: TGTGCCAGCAGGGGGAGGGACTCCACCTACTACGAGCAGTACTTC. It specifies CASRGRDSTYYEQYF.

The chain links TRBV6-6 to TRBJ2-5, with D unresolved. The tail of the sequence fits TRBJ2-7 better, so the J call may be wrong. The CDR3 extends over 12 amino acids. Per the germline V gene, CDR1 is MNHNY and CDR2 is SVGAGI (reference sequence). The CDR3 nucleotides are TGTGCCAGCAGTTTTAGGGACTACGAGCAGTACTTC. Amino acids: CASSFRDYEQYF.

The V gene is TRBV28, the J gene TRBJ2-7; perhaps TRBD1 as D (5 bases). Germline-derived CDR1 and CDR2 are MDHEN and SYDVKM. This CDR3 contains 14 residues. Deletions cut 3 bases from V and 6 bases from J, with 15 bases between. The CDR3 is CASSLGQEIAEQYF. Written as DNA, the CDR3 is TGTGCCAGCAGTTTGGGGCAGGAGATTGCCGAGCAGTACTTC.

The chain joins TRBV28 to TRBJ1-5; D gene uncertain. The CDR3 covers 15 residues. CDR1 and CDR2 (germline): MDHEN, SYDVKM. Trimming left V 5 bases short and J 6 bases short, with 17 bases between. The CDR3 DNA sequence: TGTGCCAGCAGTGCGACGAGGGTTGGTAGTCAGCCCCAGCATTTT. Translating it yields CASSATRVGSQPQHF.

V gene TRBV7-7 combines with J gene TRBJ2-3; 10 bases agree with TRBD1. The ends lost 5 bases at V and 5 bases at J; junction bases unmatched: 7. The CDR3 covers 15 residues. In germline, CDR1 is SSHAT, CDR2 FNYEAQ (reference sequence). CDR3 amino acids: CASSMGQGQEDTQYF. CDR3 coding DNA: TGTGCCAGCAGCATGGGACAGGGGCAAGAAGATACGCAGTATTTT.

This clone was seen more than once but under ten times. The J gene is TRBJ2-7, the V gene TRBV10-1; 9 bases are shared with TRBD2. The germline V gene has CDR1 WNHNN and CDR2 SYGVQD (reference sequence). V was clipped by 4 bases and J by 1 base; unmatched bases: 5. The CDR3 runs to 15 residues. The CDR3 DNA reads TGCGCCAGCAGTGGATCTAGCGGGACTTCCTACGAGCAGTACTTC. Translated, it gives CASSGSSGTSYEQYF.

This clone came up a few times. The rearrangement uses TRBV18 and TRBJ2-3; 9 positions agree with TRBD2. The trim removed 8 bases at V and 6 bases at J, leaving 9 bases unmatched. Germline CDR1 KGHSH, CDR2 LQKENI. The CDR3 covers 14 residues. The CDR3 loop reads CASALLAGVDTQYF. In nucleotides, the CDR3 is TGTGCCAGCGCGTTATTAGCGGGAGTGGATACGCAGTATTTT.